The 9 T cell receptor beta chains listed next were all sequenced from one sample in a study of blood T cell repertoires in COVID-19. Using immunoSEQ multiplex PCR, the repertoire was profiled, and TCRdb retains in-frame clones only, with some absent. The sample lists 250,000 to 300,000 clones, 80% to 95% seen once, with 2% to 2.5% in the top ten. Sequencing input: peripheral blood. All receptors derive from a young woman with COVID-19, enrolled during active disease.

This clone has more than one count but fewer than ten. The chain joins TRBV6-5 to TRBJ2-7, with 8 bases matching TRBD2. Germline loops: CDR1 MNHEY, CDR2 SVGAGI. V was clipped by 6 bases and J by 3 bases; unmatched bases: 7. The CDR3 is 14 amino acids. The CDR3 nucleotides are TGTGCCAGCAGCCGTGGGACTAGTAGCTACGAGCAGTACTTC. This codes for CASSRGTSSYEQYF.

In regard to this clone: This specimen includes other DNA sequences encoding the same CDR3. The gene calls are TRBV20-1 and TRBJ2-5; D remains ambiguous. The CDR3 loop spans 11 amino acids. Germline CDR1 is DFQATT and CDR2 is SNEGSKA (reference sequence). The V and J ends lost 4 bases and 0 bases respectively, with 3 bases between them. The CDR3, as DNA: TGCAGTGCTACGGACCAAGAGACCCAGTACTTC. It translates to CSATDQETQYF.

The chain has TRBV6-5 and TRBJ1-5, with 10 nucleotides matching TRBD1. The V and J ends lost 7 bases and 2 bases, in that order; junction bases with no gene match: 5. The CDR3 is 15 amino acids. Germline V gene lookup returns CDR1 MNHEY and CDR2 SVGAGI. Here the CDR3 reads CASISGTGGNQPQHF. The CDR3 region has the DNA TGTGCCAGCATATCCGGGACAGGGGGCAATCAGCCCCAGCATTTT.

The chain links TRBV5-4 to TRBJ2-1, with D perhaps matching TRBD2 (5 bases). The V and J ends lost 4 bases and 5 bases respectively, with 19 bases between them. Looked up from germline, CDR1 is SGHNT and CDR2 is YYREEE (reference sequence). The CDR3 sequence is 16 residues long. The CDR3 region is CASSPFGLPHNNEQFF. CDR3 bases: TGTGCCAGCAGCCCCTTTGGACTCCCCCACAACAATGAGCAGTTCTTC. Drawing the rest from reference TRBV5-4 and TRBJ2-1, the complete variable domain is ETGVTQSPTHLIKTRGQQVTLRCSSQSGHNTVSWYQQALGQGPQFIFQYYREEENGRGNFPPRFSGLQFPNYSSELNVNALELDDSALYLCASSPFGLPHNNEQFFGPGTRLTVL.

The chain has TRBV3-1 (or the pseudogene TRBV3-2) and TRBJ1-5; TRBD1 aligns across 8 bases. Trimming at V came to 4 bases and at J to 5 bases, leaving 1 base not matched to a gene. CDR1 and CDR2 from the germline V gene are LGHDT and YNNKEL (reference sequence). The CDR3 is made up of 13 amino acids. This CDR3 reads CASSLQGDQPQHF. CDR3 sequence (DNA): TGTGCCAGCAGCCTACAGGGGGATCAGCCCCAGCATTTT.

This rearrangement joins TRBV27 to TRBJ2-2, with TRBD2 matching 9 bases. Germline V lookup: CDR1 MNHEY, CDR2 SMNVEV (reference sequence). V trimming: 8 bases; J trimming: 6 bases; junction bases outside the gene matches: 10. CDR3 length: 15 amino acids. The CDR3: CASGGGLAGPGELFF. In nucleotides, the CDR3 is TGTGCCAGCGGGGGGGGCCTAGCGGGACCCGGGGAGCTGTTTTTT.

The chain employs TRBV14 and TRBJ2-3; possible D gene TRBD2, 6 bases. The CDR3 covers 14 residues. V lost 1 base to trimming and J lost 9 bases, with 14 bases between them. Germline V gives CDR1 SGHDN, CDR2 FVKESK. The CDR3 sequence is CASSQVTGARTQYF. In nucleotides, the CDR3 is TGTGCCAGCAGCCAAGTAACGGGAGCCCGGACGCAGTATTTT.

The chain employs TRBV9 and TRBJ2-2; tentatively, D is TRBD2 (6 bases). The V gene's germline CDR1 is SGDLS and CDR2 YYNGEE. The CDR3 sequence is 15 residues long. V lost 2 bases, J lost 2 bases, and 10 bases lay in between. In nucleotides, the CDR3 is TGTGCCAGCAGCGTGTCAGGGACTAACACCGGGGAGCTGTTTTTT. Its translation is CASSVSGTNTGELFF.

V gene TRBV11-2 combines with J gene TRBJ2-3, with D possibly matching TRBD2 (6 bases). With 1 base removed from V and 5 bases from J, the gap between germline ends came to 10 bases. Germline lookup yields CDR1 SGHAT and CDR2 FQNNGV. The length of the CDR3 is 14 residues. CDR3 loop: CASSLGRDGDTQYF. The CDR3 DNA reads TGTGCCAGCAGCTTAGGGCGGGACGGAGATACGCAGTATTTT.